This T cell receptor (beta chain) was captured by sequencing in a study of T-cell reconstitution after alpha-beta-depleted transplantation in children. CDR1 is SGHAT, CDR2 FQNNGV, per germline. The CDR3 totals 13 residues. Trimming took 7 bases from V and 5 from J; bases not matched to a gene: 8. Unique molecular identifiers were used in preparing the TCRbeta library. TCRdb re-called the PCR reads through MiXCR, storing one row per CDR3 protein. The top ten clones hold 25% to 35% of a sample with approximately 980,000 distinct CDR3 sequences, less than 30% of them seen once. Study findings and constraints: Some patients' high day-60 TCRbeta diversity was attributed to recipient cells surviving conditioning. Two months or so post-transplant, alpha-beta T cells reportedly derived from several hundred expanded graft clones. Hyperexpanded clones declined; after one year, newly produced T cells mostly supplied diversity.

This clonotype was observed a few times. Its antigen is unidentified. This TCR was sampled from a boy in the first two years of life who had a stem cell transplant for SCID, so the T cells may come from the graft donor. This sample comprised PBMCs, mostly from graft donor cells, obtained 360 days after TCRalphabeta/CD19-depleted stem cell transplant. This rearrangement joins TRBV11-2 to TRBJ2-7; TRBD1 matches 7 bases. CDR3 sequence: CASTPDRANEQYF. The CDR3 DNA reads TGTGCCAGCACCCCCGACAGGGCCAACGAGCAGTACTTC. The full variable domain, with the rest looked up from reference TRBV11-2 and TRBJ2-7, is EAGVAQSPRYKIIEKRQSVAFWCNPISGHATLYWYQQILGQGPKLLIQFQNNGVVDDSQLPKDRFSAERLKGVDSTLKIQPAKLEDSAVYLCASTPDRANEQYFGPGTRLTVT.